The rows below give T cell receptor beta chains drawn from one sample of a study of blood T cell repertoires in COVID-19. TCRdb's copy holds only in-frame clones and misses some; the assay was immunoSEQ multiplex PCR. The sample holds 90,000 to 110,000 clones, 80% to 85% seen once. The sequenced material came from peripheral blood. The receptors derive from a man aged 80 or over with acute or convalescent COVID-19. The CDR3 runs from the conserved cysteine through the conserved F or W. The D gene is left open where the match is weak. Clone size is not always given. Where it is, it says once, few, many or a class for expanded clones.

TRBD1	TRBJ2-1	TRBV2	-	TGTGCCAGCAGTGGGGGGACAGGCTCCTACAATGAGCAGTTCTTC	CASSGGTGSYNEQFF
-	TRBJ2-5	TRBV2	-	TGTGCCAGCAGTCGACTAGGGATTAACCAAGAGACCCAGTACTTC	CASSRLGINQETQYF
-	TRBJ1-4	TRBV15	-	TGTGCCACCAGCAGCTTAAACTTTGCAACTAATGAAAAACTGTTTTTT	CATSSLNFATNEKLFF
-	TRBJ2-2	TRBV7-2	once	TGTGCCAGCAGCTCTTTAGCGTTGAACACCGGGGAGCTGTTTTTT	CASSSLALNTGELFF
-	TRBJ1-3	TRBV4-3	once	TGCGCCAGCAGCCACAATAGTCCGGGATCTGGAAACACCATATATTTT	CASSHNSPGSGNTIYF
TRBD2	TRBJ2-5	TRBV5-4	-	TGTGCCAGCATCCAAGCGGGAGGGCCGAGAGAGACCCAGTACTTC	CASIQAGGPRETQYF
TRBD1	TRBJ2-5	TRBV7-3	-	TGTGCCAGCAGCTTAACAGGGGGCCGTCAGACCCAGTACTTC	CASSLTGGRQTQYF
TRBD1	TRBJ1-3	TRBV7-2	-	TGTGCCAGCAGCTTGGGACAGGGGATGGACACCATATATTTT	CASSLGQGMDTIYF
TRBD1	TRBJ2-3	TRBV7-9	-	TGTGCCAGCAGACCGACAGGGATCAGGGATACGCAGTATTTT	CASRPTGIRDTQYF
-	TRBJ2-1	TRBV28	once	TGTGCCAGCAGTTTGAGAGGAGGAAAGTATAATGAGCAGTTCTTC	CASSLRGGKYNEQFF
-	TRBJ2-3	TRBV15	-	TGTGCCACCCGAGACAGGTGGATAACAGATACGCAGTATTTT	CATRDRWITDTQYF
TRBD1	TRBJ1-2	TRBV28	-	TGTGCCAGCAGTTCGCCGGGACAGGGTCCTGGGTTCTATGGCTACACCTTC	CASSSPGQGPGFYGYTF
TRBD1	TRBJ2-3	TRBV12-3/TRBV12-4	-	TGTGCCAGCAAGGACAGGGGACCAGATACGCAGTATTTT	CASKDRGPDTQYF
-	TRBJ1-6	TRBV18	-	TGTGCCAGCTCGCTCAACAGGAATTCACCCCTCCACTTT	CASSLNRNSPLHF
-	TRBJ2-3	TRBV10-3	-	TGTGCCATCAGTGGCGGACTACTAGATACGCAGTATTTT	CAISGGLLDTQYF
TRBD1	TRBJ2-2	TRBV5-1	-	TGCGCCAGCGAAACAGGGGATCACACCGGGGAGCTGTTTTTT	CASETGDHTGELFF
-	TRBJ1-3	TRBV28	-	TGTGCCAGCAGTTATGTTATGAGTACTGGAAACACCATATATTTT	CASSYVMSTGNTIYF
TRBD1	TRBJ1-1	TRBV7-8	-	TGTGCCAGCAGCTTAGCGACAGGGGGCGCAGGCACTGAAGCTTTCTTT	CASSLATGGAGTEAFF
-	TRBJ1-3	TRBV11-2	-	TGTGCCAGCAGCATAGGGGGGAGGTACGGAAACACCATATATTTT	CASSIGGRYGNTIYF
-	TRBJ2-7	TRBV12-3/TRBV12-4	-	TGTGCCAGCAGCCAGACTAGGGGCGAGCAGTACTTC	CASSQTRGEQYF
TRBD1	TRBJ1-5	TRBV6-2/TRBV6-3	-	TGTGCCAGCAACCCCCTCGGGACAGGTGATCAGCCCCAGCATTTT	CASNPLGTGDQPQHF
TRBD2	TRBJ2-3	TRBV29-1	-	TGCAGCGTCAATGGACTAGCCAATGCAGATACGCAGTATTTT	CSVNGLANADTQYF
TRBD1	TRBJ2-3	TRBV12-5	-	TGTGCTAGTGGCTTAGGACAGGGATCAGTAGATACGCAGTATTTT	CASGLGQGSVDTQYF
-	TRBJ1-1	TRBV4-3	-	TGCGCCAGCAGCCTATCAACAGGAGTGAACACTGAAGCTTTCTTT	CASSLSTGVNTEAFF
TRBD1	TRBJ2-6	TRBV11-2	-	TGTGCCAGCAGCTGGACCTCAGGGGGTGGGGCCAACGTCCTGACTTTC	CASSWTSGGGANVLTF
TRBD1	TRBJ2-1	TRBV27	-	TGTGCCAGCAGTTTATTTACGGACAGGATAGGGAATGAGCAGTTCTTC	CASSLFTDRIGNEQFF
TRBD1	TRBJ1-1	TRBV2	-	TGTGCCAGCACGGACAGGACGAACACTGAAGCTTTCTTT	CASTDRTNTEAFF
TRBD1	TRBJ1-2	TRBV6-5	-	TGTGCCAGCAGTATCGACAGGGATGGCTACACCTTC	CASSIDRDGYTF
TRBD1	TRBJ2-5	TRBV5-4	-	TGTGCCAGCAGCTTGGGCCGACAGGGTACAGGGGAGACCCAGTACTTC	CASSLGRQGTGETQYF
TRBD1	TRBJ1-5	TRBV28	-	TGTGCCAGCAGTTTAGTGGGGACAGGGATCAAGCCCCAGCATTTT	CASSLVGTGIKPQHF
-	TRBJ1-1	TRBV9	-	TGTGCCAGCAGCAGTTCAGGGAGGGCTGAAGCTTTCTTT	CASSSSGRAEAFF
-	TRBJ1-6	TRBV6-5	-	TGTGCCAGCACCTCTCTCTTTAATTCACCCCTCCACTTT	CASTSLFNSPLHF
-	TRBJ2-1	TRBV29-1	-	TGCAGCGTTGGGTCGGCTAGCTCCTACAATGAGCAGTTCTTC	CSVGSASSYNEQFF
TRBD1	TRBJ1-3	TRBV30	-	TGTGCCTGGAGGGCCTGGGGACAGGGAACTGGAAACACCATATATTTT	CAWRAWGQGTGNTIYF